The 20 T cell receptor beta chains below all came from one sample that was sequenced in a study of beta chain features in type 1 diabetes. The isolated RNA, all of it, was reverse transcribed, so expressed TCRB transcripts were what got sequenced. Produced via immunoSEQ multiplex PCR; TCRdb's table is partial and in-frame only. The table includes roughly 180,000 clones, around an eighth detected once. The specimen was central memory CD4+ T cells from blood. These receptors were obtained from a woman between 18 and 29 years old in good health.

This clone has only a few counts. This sample also contains other DNA sequences that code for the same CDR3. The CDR3 protein is CASSSSSANTGELFF. For the CDR3, the DNA is TGCGCCAGCAGCTCCTCCTCAGCGAACACCGGGGAGCTGTTTTTT. The chain uses TRBV5-1 and TRBJ2-2; no reliable D call. The germline V gene has CDR1 SGHRS and CDR2 YFSETQ. V was clipped by 3 bases and J by 0 bases, with 9 bases between them. The CDR3 is 15 residues long.

This clone was counted between two and nine times. The chain uses TRBV5-1 and TRBJ2-7; 11 positions agree with TRBD2. V was pared by 0 bases and J by 4 bases, with 6 bases of the junction left unmatched. The CDR3 contains 16 residues. From germline, CDR1 is SGHRS and CDR2 YFSETQ. The CDR3 DNA sequence: TGCGCCAGCAGCTTGGCCATTAGCGGGAGGGGATACGAGCAGTACTTC. This translates into CASSLAISGRGYEQYF. Full variable domain (missing parts from reference TRBV5-1 and TRBJ2-7): KAGVTQTPRYLIKTRGQQVTLSCSPISGHRSVSWYQQTPGQGLQFLFEYFSETQRNKGNFPGRFSGRQFSNSRSEMNVSTLELGDSALYLCASSLAISGRGYEQYFGPGTRLTVT.

This clone was seen many times. The V and J genes are TRBV2 and TRBJ2-4; 8 bases are shared with TRBD2. Germline values: CDR1 SNHLY, CDR2 FYNNEI. CDR3 length: 16 residues. With 4 bases clipped from V and 3 bases from J, the junction kept 8 bases outside the gene matches. The CDR3 is CASSATSGGGKNIQYF. CDR3 DNA sequence: TGTGCCAGCAGTGCTACTAGCGGAGGAGGCAAAAACATTCAGTACTTC.

This clone was counted between two and nine times. The chain joins TRBV9 to TRBJ2-5; possible D gene TRBD1, 6 bases. The CDR3 sequence is 15 residues long. The V gene lost 4 bases and the J gene lost 5 bases, with 18 bases spanning the gap. CDR1 and CDR2 from the germline V gene are SGDLS and YYNGEE. The CDR3 region is CASSTGTTAGETQYF. Written as DNA, the CDR3 is TGTGCCAGCAGCACAGGGACGACGGCTGGGGAGACCCAGTACTTC.

The chain couples TRBV30 to TRBJ2-7; 9 nucleotides agree with TRBD1. The CDR3 has 13 residues. Germline V CDR1 and CDR2: GTSNPN, SVGIG (reference sequence). V was pared by 5 bases and J by 3 bases, with 5 bases of the junction left unmatched. The CDR3 nucleotides are TGTGCCTGGGGGACAGGGTCTTTCTACGAGCAGTACTTC. It yields the protein CAWGTGSFYEQYF.

This clone has a handful of counts. The chain recombines TRBV30 with TRBJ1-5; 8 bases agree with TRBD1. Trimming at V came to 3 bases and at J to 6 bases, leaving 10 bases not matched to a gene. Germline CDR1 reads GTSNPN; CDR2 reads SVGIG (reference sequence). CDR3 size: 15 residues. The CDR3 nucleotides read TGTGCCTGGAGCGTGCTCGGACAGGGAAGTCAGCCCCAGCATTTT. It codes for CAWSVLGQGSQPQHF.

In this sample, this clone turned up many times. The chain has TRBV28 and TRBJ1-3, with D unresolved. This CDR3 has 14 residues. Looked up from germline, CDR1 is MDHEN and CDR2 is SYDVKM. The V and J ends lost 6 bases and 0 bases respectively, with 9 bases between them. In DNA, the CDR3 is TGTGCCAGCAGAAGACACGACTCTGGAAACACCATATATTTT. Translated: CASRRHDSGNTIYF.

This sequence joins TRBV27 and TRBJ2-1; 8 bases map to TRBD2. The V and J ends lost 7 bases and 6 bases, in that order; junction bases with no gene match: 14. This CDR3 has 16 residues. The germline V gene has CDR1 MNHEY and CDR2 SMNVEV (reference sequence). The CDR3 bases are TGTGCCAGCACCCTCAACGCCGGGACTAGTACCAATGAGCAGTTCTTC. This translates into CASTLNAGTSTNEQFF.

This clone was seen only a few times. V gene TRBV4-2 combines with J gene TRBJ2-7, with 7 bases aligning to TRBD2. Per the germline V gene, CDR1 is LGHNA and CDR2 is YNFKEQ. V dropped 0 bases and J dropped 4; count of bases not matched to a gene: 6. The CDR3 has 15 amino acids. CDR3 loop: CASSQDWAGEYEQYF. Here the CDR3 DNA reads TGTGCCAGCAGCCAAGATTGGGCGGGAGAATACGAGCAGTACTTC.

V gene TRBV7-2 combines with J gene TRBJ2-6; the match to TRBD2 covers 7 bases. Trimming cost V 5 bases and J 0 bases; bases outside gene matches: 10. Germline CDR1 and CDR2: SGHTA and FQGNSA. The CDR3 has 18 amino acids. The CDR3 nucleotides read TGTGCCAGCAGCCCCGGGGGAGGGATTTTCTCTGGGGCCAACGTCCTGACTTTC. It specifies CASSPGGGIFSGANVLTF.

This clone was counted only a few times. The chain has TRBV30 and TRBJ1-5; possible D gene TRBD1, 5 bases. The V and J ends lost 5 bases and 4 bases respectively, with 9 bases between them. The CDR3 is 12 residues long. Per the germline V gene, CDR1 is GTSNPN and CDR2 is SVGIG (reference sequence). The DNA of the CDR3 is TGTGCCTGGGGGGGGACTAATCAGCCCCAGCATTTT. Amino acid sequence: CAWGGTNQPQHF.

The rearrangement joins TRBV18 to TRBJ2-7, with TRBD1 matching 7 bases. The CDR3 has 16 amino acids. Germline CDR1 KGHSH, CDR2 LQKENI. J gave up 7 bases and V 5 bases, and 17 bases lay outside the gene matches. In nucleotides, the CDR3 is TGTGCCAGCTCATCATCTTCCCCGACAGGGCGAAAAGAGCAGTACTTC. It encodes CASSSSSPTGRKEQYF.

The J gene is TRBJ1-4, the V gene TRBV2, with no clear D. The CDR3 is 12 amino acids. The germline V gene has CDR1 SNHLY and CDR2 FYNNEI. V was shortened by 1 base and J by 8 bases, with 5 bases between the two germline ends. This CDR3 reads CASSEVREKLFF. DNA of the CDR3: TGTGCCAGCAGTGAAGTCCGGGAAAAACTGTTTTTT. The full variable domain, its missing parts supplied by reference TRBV2 and TRBJ1-4, is EPEVTQTPSHQVTQMGQEVILRCVPISNHLYFYWYRQILGQKVEFLVSFYNNEISEKSEIFDDQFSVERPDGSNFTLKIRSTKLEDSAMYFCASSEVREKLFFGSGTQLSVL.

This clone was observed a few times. The rearrangement joins TRBV6-5 to TRBJ2-7; D is possibly TRBD2 (5 bases). The germline V and J ends were trimmed by 8 bases and 5 bases, with 16 bases remaining between them. Germline assignment: CDR1 MNHEY and CDR2 SVGAGI. CDR3 size: 13 residues. The CDR3 here is CASRGGFYHEQYF. The CDR3 DNA sequence: TGTGCCAGCCGAGGCGGGTTCTACCACGAGCAGTACTTC.

The chain employs TRBV28 and TRBJ1-4; a possible D gene is TRBD1 (5 bases). V lost 6 bases, J lost 8 bases, and 10 bases lay in between. This CDR3 is built from 12 residues. In germline, CDR1 is MDHEN, CDR2 SYDVKM. The CDR3 loop reads CASSENREKLFF. The CDR3 nucleotides are TGTGCCAGCAGCGAAAACAGGGAAAAACTGTTTTTT.

This clone appeared a few times. The gene calls are TRBV2 and TRBJ1-1; 9 bases map to TRBD1. The CDR3 is made up of 14 amino acids. From germline, CDR1 is SNHLY and CDR2 FYNNEI. Trimming cost V 6 bases and J 1 base; bases outside gene matches: 3. The CDR3: CASRGQGWNTEAFF. The CDR3 DNA reads as TGTGCCAGCAGGGGACAGGGTTGGAACACTGAAGCTTTCTTT.

This clone was detected a few times. The chain is built from TRBV20-1 and TRBJ1-1; unclear D gene. Looked up from germline, CDR1 is DFQATT and CDR2 is SNEGSKA (reference sequence). The V end was cut by 6 bases, the J end by 5 bases, with 10 bases between. The CDR3 consists of 11 residues. The CDR3 here is CSALRETEAFF. For the CDR3, the DNA is TGCAGTGCCCTCCGTGAGACTGAAGCTTTCTTT.

This clone was seen ten or more times. The CDR3 sequence is CASSIAPVVGVGNQPQHF. CDR3 nucleotide sequence: TGTGCCAGTAGTATTGCACCGGTTGTTGGAGTAGGCAATCAGCCCCAGCATTTT. V is TRBV19 and J is TRBJ1-5; D call uncertain. Trimming shortened V by 3 bases and J by 2 bases, and 20 bases separated the two germline ends. CDR1 and CDR2 from the germline V gene are LNHDA and SQIVND (reference sequence). CDR3 length equals 18 residues.

The chain combines TRBV2 with TRBJ2-7, with TRBD2 matching 13 bases. This CDR3 region has 18 residues. In germline, CDR1 is SNHLY, CDR2 FYNNEI. Trimming took 4 bases from V and 6 from J; bases not matched to a gene: 15. As DNA, the CDR3 is TGTGCCAGCAGTGTTGGGACAGGGAGTACTAGCGGGAGGGCCGAGCAGTACTTC. It yields the protein CASSVGTGSTSGRAEQYF. The full variable domain, with the rest looked up from reference TRBV2 and TRBJ2-7, is EPEVTQTPSHQVTQMGQEVILRCVPISNHLYFYWYRQILGQKVEFLVSFYNNEISEKSEIFDDQFSVERPDGSNFTLKIRSTKLEDSAMYFCASSVGTGSTSGRAEQYFGPGTRLTVT.

The gene calls are TRBV7-2 and TRBJ2-1; possible D gene TRBD1, 6 bases. Per the germline V gene, CDR1 is SGHTA and CDR2 is FQGNSA. The length of the CDR3 is 16 residues. The V end was cut by 1 base, the J end by 4 bases, with 14 bases between. Here the CDR3 DNA reads TGTGCCAGCAGCTTAGAAGCCAGGGGAGCGTACAATGAGCAGTTCTTC. Protein sequence: CASSLEARGAYNEQFF.